This section outlines one T cell receptor (beta chain) sequence together with its context. Its matching antigen is unknown. This record comes from a study of CD8 T cells in ankylosing spondylitis. This CDR3 has 14 residues. Trimming took off 1 base at V and 5 bases at J, with 11 bases between the two ends. Germline V CDR1 and CDR2: LGHNA, YSLEER. As the method for making TCR beta libraries, quantitative 5'-RACE with molecular barcodes was used. TCRdb reanalysed the 5' RACE reads using MiXCR and keeps one entry per CDR3 protein. In the table there are 700,000 to 1,000,000 distinct CDR3 sequences, about 12% of which are singletons. Study findings and constraints: Within ankylosing spondylitis blood, a TCR beta motif made up of roughly eight highly homologous variants appeared to be characteristic. Significant enrichment of disease-linked clones was reported in matched ankylosing spondylitis synovial fluid. Those disease-linked clones were CD8+; they were also relatively rare in peripheral blood.

The sequence was collected from a male donor with ankylosing spondylitis. Sequencing was carried out using blood, either unsorted or a sorted T cell fraction (not recorded which). The chain employs TRBV4-3 and TRBJ2-5; D remains ambiguous. In nucleotides, the CDR3 is TGCGCCAGCAGCCAAGGACCGGCCGGGGAGACCCAGTACTTC. It specifies CASSQGPAGETQYF.